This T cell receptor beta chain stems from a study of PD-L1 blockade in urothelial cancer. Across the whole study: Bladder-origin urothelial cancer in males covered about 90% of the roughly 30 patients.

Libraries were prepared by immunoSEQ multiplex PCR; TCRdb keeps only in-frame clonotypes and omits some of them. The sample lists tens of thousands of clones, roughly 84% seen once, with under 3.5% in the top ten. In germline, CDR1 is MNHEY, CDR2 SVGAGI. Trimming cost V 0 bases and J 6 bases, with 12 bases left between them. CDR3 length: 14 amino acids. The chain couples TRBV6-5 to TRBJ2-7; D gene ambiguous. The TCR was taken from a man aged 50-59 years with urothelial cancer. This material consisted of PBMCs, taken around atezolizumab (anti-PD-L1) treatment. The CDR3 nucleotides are TGTGCCAGCAGTTACTCGGGCCCGCCCAGCGAGCAGTACTTC. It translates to CASSYSGPPSEQYF.